The 21 T cell receptor beta chains below come from one sample, sequenced in a study of Ad26.COV2.S vaccination and SARS-CoV-2 variants. Method: immunoSEQ multiplex PCR; TCRdb's copy keeps in-frame clones and lacks some. The sample has roughly 500,000 clones, 70% to 90% seen once. Described treatment: some 20 received Ad26.COV2.S at low or high dose, single or two shots; 5 received placebo; per-sample allocation not given. Vaccine and placebo recipients were sampled on day 63 after the first injection. The sample was peripheral blood, taken in a trial of Ad26.COV2.S vaccine versus placebo. The receptor source for this set is a person aged 18-65 years who received the Ad26.COV2.S COVID-19 vaccine or a placebo.

The chain recombines TRBV15 with TRBJ1-3; 10 positions match TRBD1. The CDR3 runs 17 residues. V gave up 4 bases and J gave up 0 bases; unmatched junction bases: 6. The germline V gene encodes CDR1 LNHNV and CDR2 YYDKDF (reference sequence). The CDR3 protein is CATSMRQGAFSGNTIYF. The CDR3 region has the DNA TGTGCCACCAGCATGCGACAGGGGGCTTTCTCTGGAAACACCATATATTTT. The whole variable domain, remainder taken from reference TRBV15 and TRBJ1-3, is DAMVIQNPRYQVTQFGKPVTLSCSQTLNHNVMYWYQQKSSQAPKLLFHYYDKDFNNEADTPDNFQSRRPNTSFCFLDIRSPGLGDTAMYLCATSMRQGAFSGNTIYFGEGSWLTVV.

CDR3 loop: CASSEQGAVSGELFF. CDR3 sequence (DNA): TGTGCCAGCAGTGAACAGGGGGCGGTATCCGGGGAGCTGTTTTTT. The chain links TRBV6-1 to TRBJ2-2; TRBD1 aligns across 8 bases. This CDR3 has 15 amino acids. V shed 2 bases and J 6 bases; nucleotides not matched to a gene: 5. Per the germline V gene, CDR1 is MNHNS and CDR2 is SASEGT.

This rearrangement joins TRBV27 to TRBJ1-5, with a weak D call TRBD1 (5 bases). Germline V gives CDR1 MNHEY, CDR2 SMNVEV (reference sequence). This CDR3 is 17 amino acids long. Between the trimmed V and J ends, which lost 4 bases and 4 bases, there was a span of 20 bases. CDR3 protein: CASSSYERGNSNQPQHF. The CDR3 DNA reads TGTGCCAGCAGTTCCTACGAAAGGGGAAATTCGAATCAGCCCCAGCATTTT.

This chain connects TRBV4-3 to TRBJ1-2; no clear D. The germline gives CDR1 LGHNA, CDR2 YSLEER. Trimming removed 4 bases at V and 5 bases at J, with 11 bases between. The CDR3 runs to 13 residues. The CDR3 is CASSPRSGYGYTF. The CDR3 DNA reads as TGCGCCAGCAGCCCTAGGTCTGGGTATGGCTACACCTTC.

The genes are TRBV7-2 and TRBJ1-4; possible D gene TRBD1, 5 bases. Germline assignment: CDR1 SGHTA and CDR2 FQGNSA. The CDR3 totals 11 residues. Between the trimmed V and J ends, which lost 6 bases and 10 bases, there was a span of 9 bases. DNA of the CDR3: TGTGCCAGCAGTCTCGGGGGAAAACTGTTTTTT. Encoded protein: CASSLGGKLFF.

The DNA of the CDR3 is TGTGCCAGCAGCTCTAGACTAGCGGGCCCCATAGAGACCCAGTACTTC. Its translation is CASSSRLAGPIETQYF. The V call is TRBV5-4, the J call TRBJ2-5, with TRBD2 matching over 10 bases. Germline values: CDR1 SGHNT, CDR2 YYREEE (reference sequence). Trimming at V came to 3 bases and at J to 4 bases, leaving 9 bases not matched to a gene. CDR3 length: 16 residues.

This chain connects TRBV10-3 to TRBJ1-2; tentative D call: TRBD1 (6 bases). Germline V CDR1 and CDR2: ENHRY, SYGVKD. The CDR3 totals 12 residues. V gave up 4 bases and J gave up 5 bases, with 8 bases separating them. In DNA form, the CDR3 reads TGTGCCATCAGTGCAGGGGAGTATGGCTACACCTTC. Translation gives CAISAGEYGYTF.

The V call is TRBV4-2, the J call TRBJ2-7; D is unresolved. This CDR3 is built from 15 residues. Germline CDR1 reads LGHNA; CDR2 reads YNFKEQ. Trimming took off 1 base at V and 3 bases at J, with 13 bases between the two ends. The CDR3 sequence: CASSQGRLSGYEQYF. The CDR3 bases are TGTGCCAGCAGCCAAGGTCGGCTATCGGGCTACGAGCAGTACTTC.

J is TRBJ2-5 and V is TRBV7-3, with a weak D call TRBD1 (6 bases). The V gene's germline CDR1 is SGHTA and CDR2 FQGTGA. V was cut by 5 bases and J by 0 bases, with 16 bases left in between. The CDR3 length is 16 residues. CDR3 DNA sequence: TGTGCCAGCAGCGCTATAGCTTCAGGGGACCAAGAGACCCAGTACTTC. Protein product: CASSAIASGDQETQYF.

V is TRBV9 and J is TRBJ2-2; 13 bases align to TRBD2. There are 19 residues in the CDR3. The germline V gene encodes CDR1 SGDLS and CDR2 YYNGEE. V lost 0 bases and J lost 4; bases outside the gene matches: 9. In DNA, the CDR3 is TGTGCCAGCAGCGTAGCCCCACCCCGACTAGCGGGAGGCACCGGGGAGCTGTTTTTT. Protein sequence: CASSVAPPRLAGGTGELFF.

The chain combines TRBV6-5 with TRBJ1-6, with D unclear. Germline assignment: CDR1 MNHEY and CDR2 SVGAGI. V lost 7 bases to trimming and J lost 9 bases, with 13 bases between them. The CDR3 runs 13 residues. CDR3 DNA: TGTGCCAGCAAAGAGCTCGCCGGTTCACCCCTCCACTTT. Its protein is CASKELAGSPLHF.

In regard to this clone: Other DNA sequences in this sample translate to the same CDR3. The V and J genes are TRBV28 and TRBJ2-7; no firm D call. Germline-derived CDR1 and CDR2 are MDHEN and SYDVKM. The ends were cut back, 4 bases at V and 1 base at J, with 2 bases in the middle. This CDR3 comprises 11 residues. CDR3 in DNA: TGTGCCAGCAGTTCATCCTACGAGCAGTACTTC. It yields the protein CASSSSYEQYF.

The chain combines TRBV5-1 with TRBJ2-1; the match to TRBD2 covers 15 bases. This CDR3 is 18 amino acids long. The J segment lost 9 bases and the V segment lost 0 bases, leaving 10 bases of the junction unmatched. CDR1 is SGHRS and CDR2 is YFSETQ in the germline V gene. The CDR3 DNA reads TGCGCCAGCAGCTTGGTGCCGGGGGGACTAGCGGGAGGCGGTGAGCAGTTCTTC. This encodes CASSLVPGGLAGGGEQFF.

A few counts support this clone. The V gene is TRBV18, the J gene TRBJ1-5; D perhaps matches TRBD1 (5 bases). The V gene lost 6 bases and the J gene lost 4 bases, with 7 bases spanning the gap. CDR3 size: 12 residues. CDR1 KGHSH and CDR2 LQKENI come from the germline V gene. The CDR3 here is CASSRENQPQHF. The CDR3 DNA follows: TGTGCCAGCTCCAGGGAGAATCAGCCCCAGCATTTT.

This clone was found once. The V and J genes are TRBV5-6 and TRBJ1-1; 8 nucleotides line up with TRBD1. The junction had 10 bases not matched to a gene; V was cut back by 2 bases and J by 4 bases. Germline V lookup: CDR1 SGHDT, CDR2 YYEEEE. The CDR3 extends over 16 amino acids. CDR3 coding DNA: TGTGCCAGCAGCTTCAGGACAGGGTTGGGGGTCACTGAAGCTTTCTTT. The encoded protein is CASSFRTGLGVTEAFF.

This clone appeared once. This chain connects TRBV30 to TRBJ1-2; TRBD1 is a possible D gene (6 bases). The ends were cut back, 3 bases at V and 6 bases at J, with 20 bases in the middle. The germline V gene encodes CDR1 GTSNPN and CDR2 SVGIG (reference sequence). The CDR3 has 15 amino acids. CDR3 amino acids: CAWRFPGGRVHGYTF. For the CDR3, the DNA is TGTGCCTGGAGGTTTCCGGGGGGCAGGGTCCATGGCTACACCTTC.

The chain is built from TRBV7-9 and TRBJ1-4; D is possibly TRBD1 (5 bases). This CDR3 has 14 amino acids. Germline values: CDR1 SEHNR, CDR2 FQNEAQ (reference sequence). V lost 5 bases and J lost 5, with 12 bases in between. DNA of the CDR3: TGTGCCAGCAGCGAGACAGCAATGAATGAAAAACTGTTTTTT. This translates into CASSETAMNEKLFF.

The rearrangement joins TRBV11-2 to TRBJ2-7; D is unclear. CDR1 and CDR2 (germline): SGHAT, FQNNGV. CDR3 length equals 12 residues. Trimming took 4 bases from V and 6 from J, leaving 10 bases between them. The CDR3 region is CASSSLGPEQYF. The CDR3 nucleotides read TGTGCCAGCAGCTCACTTGGGCCCGAGCAGTACTTC.

The chain is built from TRBV7-3 and TRBJ1-5; D not certain. With 4 bases removed from V and 2 bases from J, the gap between germline ends came to 21 bases. CDR3 length: 18 residues. Germline V CDR1 and CDR2: SGHTA, FQGTGA. CDR3 in amino acids: CASSSPAGLDSGNQPQHF. CDR3 bases: TGTGCCAGCAGCTCCCCAGCCGGACTTGACTCTGGCAATCAGCCCCAGCATTTT.

The chain combines TRBV7-8 with TRBJ2-2; D uncertain. The CDR3 is made up of 13 amino acids. Deletions cut 3 bases from V and 5 bases from J, with 7 bases between. The germline V gene has CDR1 SGHVS and CDR2 FQNEAQ. The CDR3 here is CASSFRETGELFF. The CDR3 region has the DNA TGTGCCAGCAGCTTTCGAGAGACCGGGGAGCTGTTTTTT.

V usage is TRBV28 and J usage is TRBJ1-5; 7 bases match TRBD1. V gave up 5 bases and J gave up 6 bases; unmatched junction bases: 10. This CDR3 has 15 amino acids. The V gene's germline CDR1 is MDHEN and CDR2 SYDVKM. The CDR3 reads CASSQGGPAGQPQHF. CDR3 bases: TGTGCCAGCAGTCAAGGGGGCCCAGCAGGTCAGCCCCAGCATTTT.